This record covers a single T cell receptor (beta chain). This entry belongs to a study of shared clonotypes between healthy human individuals. The length of the CDR3 is 19 residues. Trimming took off 4 bases at V and 0 bases at J, with 24 bases between the two ends. Germline CDR1 is MGHRA and CDR2 is YSYEKL. Profiled with immunoSEQ multiplex PCR; TCRdb holds only in-frame clones, not every one. The sample has around 320,000 clones; around 86% are singletons. The sequence derives from a young man in good health. Specimen: memory CD8+ T cells sorted from blood. The subset was: CD45RO+ cells pooled with CCR7-negative TemRA cells. The rearrangement joins TRBV4-1 to TRBJ1-1; perhaps TRBD1 as D (6 bases). The CDR3 spells CASSLVTGQYSYMNTEAFF. CDR3 bases: TGCGCCAGCAGCCTAGTGACCGGACAGTACTCTTACATGAACACTGAAGCTTTCTTT.